This paragraph reports one T cell receptor beta chain. Its matching antigen is unknown. This record belongs to a study of identical twins. Findings and limits, study-wide: While abundant cord blood beta clonotypes carried fewer insertions, memory repertoires showed no such pattern. Alpha sequences that were out-of-frame and twin-shared showed an excess of low generation probability.

In TCRdb, the 5' RACE reads were re-called with MiXCR into one record per CDR3 protein. The data show some 760,000 distinct CDR3 sequences, with around a sixth seen just once and around 14% held by the top ten. These data also featured in a second study, about T cells expressing NK-cell markers. That source adds: According to the study, TCR beta repertoires originated from sorted CD3+CD56+NKG2C+, CD3+CD56+NKG2C- and CD3+CD56-NKG2C+ T cells. The study found dominant NKG2C+ clonotypes at about 1.0-8% of CD8+ T cells in over five donors.

Specimen: PBMCs. This clonotype was sampled from a woman younger than 30 in good health.

The CDR3 sequence is CASGEGGTGFFF. In nucleotides, the CDR3 is TGTGCCAGCGGCGAAGGCGGGACAGGGTTCTTCTTC. This chain connects TRBV5-4 to TRBJ2-1; 9 bases align to TRBD1. From germline, CDR1 is SGHNT and CDR2 YYREEE (reference sequence). J was trimmed by 16 bases and V by 7 bases; bases with no gene match: 12. The CDR3 totals 12 residues.